The sequence of this T cell receptor beta chain was determined in a study of molecular identifiers for immune sequencing clone quantification. Whole-study results and caveats: Clones above 20 RNA copies held over 98% of effector molecules, under 1% in naive cells. Investigators reportedly could detect spiked Jurkat TCR RNA from one cell among 1.1 million or so naive cells.

This clonotype turned up a few times. What it recognizes is unknown. TCRdb fed the PCR reads into MiXCR, producing one record per CDR3 protein. Of about 2,300 distinct CDR3 sequences listed, roughly 24% are singletons. Researchers sorted naive CD8 T cells as cells that were CD8+CD4-CCR7+CD45RA+. Input material: naive CD8+ T cells from blood, with Jurkat cell RNA spiked in. Subset defined: FACS-sorted CD8+CD4-CCR7+CD45RA+ naive T cells. This clonotype was obtained from a human donor in good health. Some libraries in this study had Jurkat cell RNA spiked in.

The CDR3 region is CSVLLAAGQETQYF. CDR3 bases: TGCAGCGTCCTACTAGCGGCTGGGCAAGAGACCCAGTACTTC. The rearrangement links TRBV29-1 to TRBJ2-5; 8 positions agree with TRBD2. The CDR3 consists of 14 residues. The germline gives CDR1 SQVTM, CDR2 ANQGSEA. The junction had 8 bases not matched to a gene; V was cut back by 6 bases and J by 2 bases.